The rows below give T cell receptor beta chains drawn from one sample of a study of response to subunit inactivated influenza vaccine. One entry per CDR3 protein results from TCRdb running MiXCR on the RT-PCR reads. The sample shows about 800,000 distinct CDR3 sequences, around 21% of them seen only once. The sample was PBMCs from blood, taken 4 to 6 days after vaccination. Receptors were obtained from a man in his fifties who received an inactivated influenza vaccine. The CDR3 runs from the conserved cysteine through the conserved F or W. Each record gives: clone size, D gene, J gene, V gene, CDR3 protein, CDR3 DNA. D genes are given only for firm matches. Where a row states a size, it is once, few, many or the class of an expanded clone; other rows omit it.

abundance: -
d_gene: -
j_gene: TRBJ1-2
v_gene: TRBV6-6
CDR3aa: CASTPGGDGYTF
CDR3nt: TGTGCCAGCACCCCGGGAGGGGATGGCTACACCTTC

abundance: few
d_gene: TRBD2
j_gene: TRBJ2-3
v_gene: TRBV4-3
CDR3aa: CASSQDPSGRATDTQYF
CDR3nt: TGCGCCAGCAGCCAAGATCCTAGCGGGAGGGCCACAGATACGCAGTATTTT

abundance: -
d_gene: -
j_gene: TRBJ1-5
v_gene: TRBV19
CDR3aa: CASSMSSGTRNQPQHF
CDR3nt: TGTGCCAGTAGTATGTCCTCCGGGACCCGCAATCAGCCCCAGCATTTT

abundance: few
d_gene: TRBD2
j_gene: TRBJ2-5
v_gene: TRBV20-1
CDR3aa: CSATRGSGRETQYF
CDR3nt: TGCAGTGCTACCAGGGGTAGCGGGAGAGAGACCCAGTACTTC

abundance: -
d_gene: -
j_gene: TRBJ1-1
v_gene: TRBV20-1
CDR3aa: CSARGGGRPQGAFF
CDR3nt: TGCAGTGCTAGAGGGGGGGGGCGCCCCCAGGGAGCTTTCTTT

abundance: few
d_gene: -
j_gene: TRBJ2-7
v_gene: TRBV10-3
CDR3aa: CAISGGGDRSYEQYF
CDR3nt: TGTGCCATCAGTGGGGGGGGGGACAGGTCCTACGAGCAGTACTTC

abundance: few
d_gene: -
j_gene: TRBJ2-3
v_gene: TRBV29-1
CDR3aa: CSVTGTTDTQYF
CDR3nt: TGCAGCGTTACCGGAACCACAGATACGCAGTATTTT

abundance: -
d_gene: TRBD2
j_gene: TRBJ2-3
v_gene: TRBV9
CDR3aa: CASSDRAGTTLGTDTQYF
CDR3nt: TGTGCCAGCAGCGACCGAGCCGGGACTACCTTAGGCACAGATACGCAGTATTTT

abundance: -
d_gene: TRBD2
j_gene: TRBJ2-7
v_gene: TRBV2
CDR3aa: CASSTSAWGEQYF
CDR3nt: TGTGCCAGCAGCACTAGCGCATGGGGGGAGCAGTACTTC

abundance: -
d_gene: -
j_gene: TRBJ2-3
v_gene: TRBV6-1
CDR3aa: CASRWDGVGGTDTQYF
CDR3nt: TGTGCCAGCAGGTGGGACGGGGTTGGCGGAACAGATACGCAGTATTTT

abundance: -
d_gene: -
j_gene: TRBJ2-7
v_gene: TRBV6-5
CDR3aa: CASSLLAREYEQYF
CDR3nt: TGTGCCAGCAGTTTACTAGCAAGGGAGTACGAGCAGTACTTC

abundance: -
d_gene: -
j_gene: TRBJ2-6
v_gene: TRBV9
CDR3aa: CASSVSLGANVLTF
CDR3nt: TGTGCCAGCAGCGTAAGTCTTGGGGCCAACGTCCTGACTTTC

abundance: -
d_gene: -
j_gene: TRBJ1-1
v_gene: TRBV9
CDR3aa: CASSVGPRNTEAFF
CDR3nt: TGTGCCAGCAGCGTAGGTCCCAGGAACACTGAAGCTTTCTTT

abundance: -
d_gene: -
j_gene: TRBJ2-3
v_gene: TRBV5-1
CDR3aa: CASSLAGGYRGDTQYF
CDR3nt: TGCGCCAGCAGCTTGGCCGGTGGCTATCGGGGGGATACGCAGTATTTT

abundance: few
d_gene: -
j_gene: TRBJ2-3
v_gene: TRBV20-1
CDR3aa: CSASPPGTDTQYF
CDR3nt: TGCAGTGCTAGCCCCCCAGGCACAGATACGCAGTATTTT

abundance: few
d_gene: -
j_gene: TRBJ2-1
v_gene: TRBV24-1
CDR3aa: CATRGGIVGAEQFF
CDR3nt: TGTGCCACCAGAGGGGGGATCGTGGGTGCTGAGCAGTTCTTC

abundance: -
d_gene: TRBD1
j_gene: TRBJ2-7
v_gene: TRBV28
CDR3aa: CASSDSDRGLYEQYF
CDR3nt: TGTGCCAGCAGTGACTCCGACAGGGGGCTCTACGAGCAGTACTTC

abundance: few
d_gene: -
j_gene: TRBJ2-7
v_gene: TRBV21-1
CDR3aa: CASRAYYEQYF
CDR3nt: TGTGCCAGCAGGGCTTACTACGAGCAGTACTTC

abundance: few
d_gene: -
j_gene: TRBJ2-5
v_gene: TRBV28
CDR3aa: CASTPRGSGAQETQYF
CDR3nt: TGTGCCAGCACCCCCCGCGGTAGCGGAGCGCAAGAGACCCAGTACTTC

abundance: -
d_gene: -
j_gene: TRBJ2-1
v_gene: TRBV6-2/TRBV6-3
CDR3aa: CASSYDLAEQFF
CDR3nt: TGTGCCAGCAGTTATGACCTGGCGGAGCAGTTCTTC

abundance: few
d_gene: TRBD2
j_gene: TRBJ2-1
v_gene: TRBV10-2
CDR3aa: CASSEREGVRGQFF
CDR3nt: TGCGCCAGCTCCGAGCGGGAGGGGGTACGGGGGCAGTTCTTC

abundance: -
d_gene: -
j_gene: TRBJ1-1
v_gene: TRBV12-3/TRBV12-4
CDR3aa: CASSLASGVVAFF
CDR3nt: TGTGCCAGCAGTTTGGCCTCGGGGGTGGTTGCTTTCTTT

abundance: few
d_gene: TRBD2
j_gene: TRBJ2-3
v_gene: TRBV5-1
CDR3aa: CASSFVASGLSTDTQYF
CDR3nt: TGCGCCAGCAGCTTCGTGGCTAGCGGGCTTAGCACAGATACGCAGTATTTT

abundance: -
d_gene: -
j_gene: TRBJ2-7
v_gene: TRBV6-2/TRBV6-3
CDR3aa: CASSEGLAYEQYF
CDR3nt: TGTGCCAGCAGTGAGGGCCTGGCCTACGAGCAGTACTTC

abundance: -
d_gene: -
j_gene: TRBJ2-1
v_gene: TRBV20-1
CDR3aa: CSARDLPQHSSYNEQFF
CDR3nt: TGCAGTGCTAGAGATCTTCCCCAGCACAGCTCCTACAATGAGCAGTTCTTC

abundance: -
d_gene: -
j_gene: TRBJ2-3
v_gene: TRBV21-1
CDR3aa: CARRKIHPYF
CDR3nt: TGTGCCAGGAGAAAAATCCACCCGTATTTT

abundance: once
d_gene: TRBD2
j_gene: TRBJ2-7
v_gene: TRBV6-6
CDR3aa: CASTPGRAYEQYF
CDR3nt: TGTGCCAGCACCCCGGGGAGGGCCTACGAGCAGTACTTC

abundance: -
d_gene: -
j_gene: TRBJ2-3
v_gene: TRBV20-1
CDR3aa: CSAKDAGGGTDTQYF
CDR3nt: TGCAGTGCCAAGGATGCGGGCGGGGGCACAGATACGCAGTATTTT

abundance: few
d_gene: -
j_gene: TRBJ1-3
v_gene: TRBV6-1
CDR3aa: CASSPDNTGNTIYF
CDR3nt: TGTGCCAGCAGTCCAGACAATACTGGAAACACCATATATTTT

abundance: few
d_gene: TRBD1
j_gene: TRBJ1-2
v_gene: TRBV27
CDR3aa: CASSFRPGQNYGYTF
CDR3nt: TGTGCCAGCAGCTTCCGTCCGGGACAGAACTATGGCTACACCTTC

abundance: -
d_gene: -
j_gene: TRBJ2-7
v_gene: TRBV28
CDR3aa: CASSSPLAPSSYEQYF
CDR3nt: TGTGCCAGCAGCTCCCCCCTAGCGCCTAGCTCCTACGAGCAGTACTTC

abundance: few
d_gene: -
j_gene: TRBJ2-1
v_gene: TRBV18
CDR3aa: CASSPVQGLPSSYNEQFF
CDR3nt: TGTGCCAGCTCACCGGTTCAGGGACTCCCGAGCTCCTACAATGAGCAGTTCTTC

abundance: few
d_gene: TRBD1
j_gene: TRBJ1-5
v_gene: TRBV18
CDR3aa: CASSPGQGENQPQHF
CDR3nt: TGTGCCAGCTCACCGGGACAGGGTGAGAATCAGCCCCAGCATTTT

abundance: -
d_gene: TRBD1
j_gene: TRBJ2-3
v_gene: TRBV7-9
CDR3aa: CASSPPGQRAHTQYF
CDR3nt: TGTGCCAGCAGCCCGCCGGGACAGAGAGCACATACGCAGTATTTT

abundance: few
d_gene: -
j_gene: TRBJ2-1
v_gene: TRBV7-8
CDR3aa: CASSLEGWSGRNEQFF
CDR3nt: TGTGCCAGCAGCTTAGAGGGGTGGTCAGGGCGCAATGAGCAGTTCTTC

abundance: few
d_gene: TRBD1
j_gene: TRBJ2-3
v_gene: TRBV7-9
CDR3aa: CASSQDRVADTQYF
CDR3nt: TGTGCCAGCAGCCAGGACAGGGTCGCAGATACGCAGTATTTT

abundance: -
d_gene: TRBD1
j_gene: TRBJ2-5
v_gene: TRBV12-3/TRBV12-4
CDR3aa: CAFSSPGQGIPGETQYF
CDR3nt: TGTGCCTTCAGCTCACCGGGACAGGGGATTCCTGGGGAGACCCAGTACTTC

abundance: -
d_gene: -
j_gene: TRBJ1-2
v_gene: TRBV7-2
CDR3aa: CASSLVSGDYGYTF
CDR3nt: TGTGCCAGCAGCTTAGTTTCGGGAGACTATGGCTACACCTTC

abundance: -
d_gene: -
j_gene: TRBJ2-7
v_gene: TRBV7-8
CDR3aa: CASSPNRVLSEQYF
CDR3nt: TGTGCCAGCAGCCCCAACCGGGTACTGAGCGAGCAGTACTTC

abundance: few
d_gene: TRBD1
j_gene: TRBJ2-3
v_gene: TRBV12-3/TRBV12-4
CDR3aa: CASSLFGQGAKTDTQYF
CDR3nt: TGTGCCAGCAGTTTATTCGGCCAGGGGGCGAAGACAGATACGCAGTATTTT

abundance: few
d_gene: -
j_gene: TRBJ2-7
v_gene: TRBV30
CDR3aa: CAWSVPGRYEQYF
CDR3nt: TGTGCCTGGAGCGTCCCGGGACGCTACGAGCAGTACTTC

abundance: -
d_gene: TRBD1
j_gene: TRBJ1-1
v_gene: TRBV6-4
CDR3aa: CASSDHRDSGSNTEAFF
CDR3nt: TGTGCCAGCAGTGACCACCGGGACAGTGGCTCGAACACTGAAGCTTTCTTT

abundance: few
d_gene: -
j_gene: TRBJ2-5
v_gene: TRBV12-3/TRBV12-4
CDR3aa: CASSSAGLAAGTQYF
CDR3nt: TGTGCCAGCAGTTCGGCGGGGCTAGCCGCGGGGACCCAGTACTTC

abundance: few
d_gene: TRBD1
j_gene: TRBJ2-7
v_gene: TRBV20-1
CDR3aa: CSARDRDSSYEQYF
CDR3nt: TGCAGTGCTAGAGATCGGGACAGTTCCTACGAGCAGTACTTC

abundance: few
d_gene: TRBD2
j_gene: TRBJ2-1
v_gene: TRBV12-3/TRBV12-4
CDR3aa: CASSIPLAGGRSEQFF
CDR3nt: TGTGCCAGCAGTATTCCCTTAGCGGGGGGGCGGAGTGAGCAGTTCTTC

abundance: -
d_gene: TRBD1
j_gene: TRBJ1-4
v_gene: TRBV11-2
CDR3aa: CASSPVVGQGSEKLFF
CDR3nt: TGTGCCAGCAGCCCTGTGGTAGGACAGGGATCTGAAAAACTGTTTTTT

abundance: few
d_gene: -
j_gene: TRBJ1-2
v_gene: TRBV24-1
CDR3aa: CATSSAGRYTF
CDR3nt: TGTGCCACCAGTTCTGCAGGCCGCTACACCTTC

abundance: few
d_gene: -
j_gene: TRBJ2-1
v_gene: TRBV7-9
CDR3aa: CASSLEAGAGGNEQFF
CDR3nt: TGTGCCAGCAGCTTAGAGGCAGGGGCAGGGGGGAATGAGCAGTTCTTC

abundance: few
d_gene: TRBD2
j_gene: TRBJ2-1
v_gene: TRBV29-1
CDR3aa: CSVRRTSGGANEQFF
CDR3nt: TGCAGCGTTCGAAGGACTAGCGGGGGGGCCAATGAGCAGTTCTTC

abundance: once
d_gene: -
j_gene: TRBJ1-1
v_gene: TRBV3-1
CDR3aa: CASSHQGRNTEAFF
CDR3nt: TGTGCCAGCAGCCACCAGGGGAGGAACACTGAAGCTTTCTTT

abundance: -
d_gene: TRBD2
j_gene: TRBJ2-3
v_gene: TRBV11-2
CDR3aa: CASSFSLAGGDTQYF
CDR3nt: TGTGCCAGCAGCTTCAGCCTAGCGGGTGGAGATACGCAGTATTTT

abundance: -
d_gene: TRBD1
j_gene: TRBJ2-7
v_gene: TRBV12-3/TRBV12-4
CDR3aa: CASTQGAGEQYF
CDR3nt: TGTGCCAGCACCCAGGGGGCGGGGGAGCAGTACTTC

abundance: -
d_gene: -
j_gene: TRBJ2-7
v_gene: TRBV6-2/TRBV6-3
CDR3aa: CASRRNRALSYEQYF
CDR3nt: TGTGCCAGCAGGCGGAACAGGGCTCTCTCCTACGAGCAGTACTTC

abundance: -
d_gene: -
j_gene: TRBJ2-1
v_gene: TRBV15
CDR3aa: CATSRVAGPYNEQFF
CDR3nt: TGTGCCACCAGCAGAGTGGCGGGGCCCTACAATGAGCAGTTCTTC

abundance: -
d_gene: TRBD2
j_gene: TRBJ2-1
v_gene: TRBV6-1
CDR3aa: CASRSPSGSSYNEQFF
CDR3nt: TGTGCCAGCAGGTCCCCTAGCGGGAGCTCCTACAATGAGCAGTTCTTC

abundance: few
d_gene: -
j_gene: TRBJ2-2
v_gene: TRBV20-1
CDR3aa: CSARDWPGELFF
CDR3nt: TGCAGTGCTAGAGATTGGCCCGGGGAGCTGTTTTTT

abundance: few
d_gene: -
j_gene: TRBJ2-2
v_gene: TRBV7-9
CDR3aa: CASLPWGELFF
CDR3nt: TGTGCCAGCCTACCTTGGGGGGAGCTGTTTTTT

abundance: -
d_gene: -
j_gene: TRBJ2-1
v_gene: TRBV12-3/TRBV12-4
CDR3aa: CASSLYLGDPPGEQLF
CDR3nt: TGTGCCAGCAGTTTATATCTAGGGGACCCCCCCGGTGAGCAGCTCTTC

abundance: many
d_gene: -
j_gene: TRBJ1-2
v_gene: TRBV12-3/TRBV12-4
CDR3aa: CASSLRGRNYGYTF
CDR3nt: TGTGCCAGCAGTTTACGGGGTCGGAACTATGGCTACACCTTC